This T cell receptor (beta chain) originates from a study of T cell clonality in common variable immunodeficiency (dated by TCRdb to 2014 to 2015). The study at large found these results: Differences among patients in the CVID cohort limited the correlations between repertoire features and clinical complications. It was noted by the authors that sequencing of the repertoires of T cell subpopulations would be needed to clarify the cause of the increased clonality in CVID. Reportedly, TCRbeta sequences from CVID had fewer deletions and N-nucleotide insertions, and highly modified clones with 13 or more V deletions were absent from CVID. Compared with healthy controls, CVID subjects showed increased TCRbeta clonality (t-test p = 0.018), a feature most characteristic of about a third of subjects. Fewer TCRbeta clones were shared among CVID subjects than among healthy controls (p < 0.0001). Even though DNA input was equal, the average per sample came to about 74,000 unique sequences for controls compared with roughly 30,000 for CVID samples.

V is shortened by 1 base, J by 5 bases, and the region joining them spans 11 bases. Per the germline V gene, KGHSH is the CDR1 and LQKENI is the CDR2. Taken from cysteine to phenylalanine, the CDR3 has 14 residues. Only the CDR3 bases that were read are kept: 33 of them, in frame from base 1. This clone was detected many times. Which antigen it targets is not known. From the germline J gene comes the end of the CDR3, since the read stops 3 residues before it. Equivalent amounts of genomic DNA from CVID and control samples were used as sequencing input. For every sample, a 60 bp segment covering the rearranged TCRbeta CDR3 region was amplified and then sequenced. The immunoSEQ assay, a bias-corrected multiplex PCR with high-throughput sequencing, was employed for TCRbeta amplification. The paper's data handling went like this. Every unique nucleotide sequence counted as a clone and was annotated with V, D and J genes, copy number and frequency. Sequences were labeled productive if in frame, and non-productive if out of frame or containing stop codons. Clonality was calculated from Shannon's entropy as previously described. The predicted amino acid sequences of productive clones were used to derive mean CDR3 Kyte-Doolittle hydropathy. Using the R hclust function, scaled V gene usage was clustered hierarchically with Manhattan distance and complete linkage. To assess clone sharing by CDR3 amino acid sequence, 12 repertoires per group were resampled over 100 rounds. Repertoires were searched for 60 to 80 published EBV-specific and around 230 published CMV-specific TCRbeta sequences. Analysis left out a couple of CVID samples that produced under 10,000 sequences, so a few dozen CVID repertoires remained. TCRdb retrieved this table from immuneACCESS and kept in-frame rearrangements only. Not all clones are present; in checked studies, unresolved V genes account for under half, and no reason is known for the remainder. The D gene and trimming were derived from the DNA, and the V and J assignments and clone size from that table. The sample records 50,000 to 55,000 clones, none occurring a single time. Under 2% of the sample rests with the top ten.

Most of the CVID patients and most of the healthy controls were of Caucasian heritage. Heparinized peripheral whole blood samples of roughly 5 to 8.5 ml were collected from each donor. Genomic DNA from adults with common variable immune deficiency (CVID) and from healthy adult controls was used for sequencing of TCRbeta CDR3 repertoires. The control group was made up of about 22 healthy adult volunteers (around 10 male and roughly twelve female) whose ages ranged from about 23 to 66 years, with a mean age of approximately 34. Diluted blood was density-centrifuged over Hypaque 1077 or Ficoll-Paque to isolate peripheral blood mononuclear cells. Genomic DNA was obtained from unsorted mononuclear cells using either Qiagen column purification or a centrifugation-based method.

This TCR came from a person aged 18 to 75 in good health. Material for sequencing was peripheral blood mononuclear cells. The sequence links TRBV18 to TRBJ2-5, with the D gene not confidently named. The CDR3 protein is CASSPRKGGETQYF. CDR3 DNA, as far as it was read: TGTGCCAGCTCACCACGGAAGGGTGGCGAGACC.